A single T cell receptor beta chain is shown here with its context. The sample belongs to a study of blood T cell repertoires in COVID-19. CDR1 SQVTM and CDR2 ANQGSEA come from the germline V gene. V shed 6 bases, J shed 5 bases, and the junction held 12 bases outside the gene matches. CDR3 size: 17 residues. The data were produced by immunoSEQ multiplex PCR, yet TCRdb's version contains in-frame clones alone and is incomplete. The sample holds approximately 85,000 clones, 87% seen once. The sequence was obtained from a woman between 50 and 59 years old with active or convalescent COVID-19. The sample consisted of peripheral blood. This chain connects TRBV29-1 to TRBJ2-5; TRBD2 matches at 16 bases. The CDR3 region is CSVDGTSGGAVHETQYF. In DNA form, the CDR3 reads TGCAGCGTCGATGGGACTAGCGGGGGGGCAGTCCACGAGACCCAGTACTTC.